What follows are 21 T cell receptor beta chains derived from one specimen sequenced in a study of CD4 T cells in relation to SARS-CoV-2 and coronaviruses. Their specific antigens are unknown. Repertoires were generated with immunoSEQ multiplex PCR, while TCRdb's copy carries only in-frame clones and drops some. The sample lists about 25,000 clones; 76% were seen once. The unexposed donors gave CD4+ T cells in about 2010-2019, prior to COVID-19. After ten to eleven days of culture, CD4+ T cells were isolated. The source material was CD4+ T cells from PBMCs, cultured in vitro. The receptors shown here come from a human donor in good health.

CDR3 region: CASSEAFKAGVLTDTQYF. CDR3 coding DNA: TGTGCCAGCAGTGAAGCATTTAAGGCGGGGGTCCTCACAGATACGCAGTATTTT. The V and J genes are TRBV2 and TRBJ2-3, with 7 nucleotides matching TRBD2. Germline CDR1 SNHLY, CDR2 FYNNEI. The CDR3 length is 18 residues. V lost 0 bases to trimming and J lost 2 bases; unmatched junction nucleotides: 11. The variable domain in full, with the rest retrieved from reference TRBV2 and TRBJ2-3, is EPEVTQTPSHQVTQMGQEVILRCVPISNHLYFYWYRQILGQKVEFLVSFYNNEISEKSEIFDDQFSVERPDGSNFTLKIRSTKLEDSAMYFCASSEAFKAGVLTDTQYFGPGTRLTVL.

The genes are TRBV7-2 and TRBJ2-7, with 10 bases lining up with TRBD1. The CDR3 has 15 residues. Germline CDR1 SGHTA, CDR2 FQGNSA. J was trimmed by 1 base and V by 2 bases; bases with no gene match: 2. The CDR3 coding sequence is TGTGCCAGCAGCTTACCGGGACAGGGGTCCTACGAGCAGTACTTC. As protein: CASSLPGQGSYEQYF.

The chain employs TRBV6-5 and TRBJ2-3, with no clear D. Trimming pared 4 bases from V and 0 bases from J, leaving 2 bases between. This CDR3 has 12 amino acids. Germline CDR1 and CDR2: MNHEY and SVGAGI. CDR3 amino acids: CASSSSTDTQYF. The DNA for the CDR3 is TGTGCCAGCAGTTCCAGCACAGATACGCAGTATTTT.

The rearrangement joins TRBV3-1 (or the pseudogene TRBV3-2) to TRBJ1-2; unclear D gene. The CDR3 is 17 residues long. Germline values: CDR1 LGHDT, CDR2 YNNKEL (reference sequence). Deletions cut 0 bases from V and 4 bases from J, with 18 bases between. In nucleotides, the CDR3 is TGTGCCAGCAGCCAAGATTATCGTCAGGTTCCAGGCTATGGCTACACCTTC. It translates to CASSQDYRQVPGYGYTF.

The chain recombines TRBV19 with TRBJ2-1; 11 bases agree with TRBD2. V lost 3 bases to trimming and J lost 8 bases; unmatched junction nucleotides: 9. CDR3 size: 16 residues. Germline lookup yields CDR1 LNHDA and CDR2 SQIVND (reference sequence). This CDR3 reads CASSMGGTSGWHEQFF. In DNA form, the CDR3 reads TGTGCCAGTAGTATGGGCGGGACTAGCGGATGGCATGAGCAGTTCTTC. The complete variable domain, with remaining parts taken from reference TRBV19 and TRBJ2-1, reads DGGITQSPKYLFRKEGQNVTLSCEQNLNHDAMYWYRQDPGQGLRLIYYSQIVNDFQKGDIAEGYSVSREKKESFPLTVTSAQKNPTAFYLCASSMGGTSGWHEQFFGPGTRLTVL.

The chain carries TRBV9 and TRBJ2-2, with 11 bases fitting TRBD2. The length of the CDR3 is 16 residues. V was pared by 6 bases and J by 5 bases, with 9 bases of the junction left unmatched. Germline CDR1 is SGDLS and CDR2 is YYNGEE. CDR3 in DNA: TGTGCCAGCACCCCGGGACTAGCGGCGGGGACCGGGGAGCTGTTTTTT. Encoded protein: CASTPGLAAGTGELFF.

This CDR3 reads CASSARDSVQETQYF. The CDR3 bases are TGTGCCAGCAGCGCACGGGACAGCGTCCAAGAGACCCAGTACTTC. The chain is built from TRBV9 and TRBJ2-5; 7 nucleotides agree with TRBD1. The CDR3 spans 15 residues. V lost 3 bases and J lost 1; bases outside the gene matches: 6. Germline V lookup: CDR1 SGDLS, CDR2 YYNGEE.

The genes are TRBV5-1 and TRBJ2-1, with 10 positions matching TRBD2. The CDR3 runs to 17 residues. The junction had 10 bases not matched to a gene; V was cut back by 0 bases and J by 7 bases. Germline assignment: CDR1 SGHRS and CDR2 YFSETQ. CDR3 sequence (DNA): TGCGCCAGCAGCTTGGATTTGCCAACTAGCGGGATAAATGAGCAGTTCTTC. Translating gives CASSLDLPTSGINEQFF.

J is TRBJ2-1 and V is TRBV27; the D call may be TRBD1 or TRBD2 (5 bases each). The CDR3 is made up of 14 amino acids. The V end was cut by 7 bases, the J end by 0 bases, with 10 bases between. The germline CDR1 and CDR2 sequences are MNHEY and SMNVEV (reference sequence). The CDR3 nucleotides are TGTGCCAGCAAAAGGGACGGCTCCTACAATGAGCAGTTCTTC. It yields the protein CASKRDGSYNEQFF.

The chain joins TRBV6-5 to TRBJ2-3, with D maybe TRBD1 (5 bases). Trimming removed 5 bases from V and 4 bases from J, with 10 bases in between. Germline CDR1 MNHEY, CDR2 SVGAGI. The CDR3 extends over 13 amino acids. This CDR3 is CASSPSTADTQYF. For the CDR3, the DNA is TGTGCCAGCAGTCCATCGACAGCAGATACGCAGTATTTT.

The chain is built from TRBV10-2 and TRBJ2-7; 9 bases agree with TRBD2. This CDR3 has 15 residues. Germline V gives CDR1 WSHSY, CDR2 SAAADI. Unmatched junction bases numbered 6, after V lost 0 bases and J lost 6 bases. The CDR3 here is CASSESRGGASEQYF. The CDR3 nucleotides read TGCGCCAGCAGTGAGTCGCGCGGGGGGGCGTCCGAGCAGTACTTC.

DNA of the CDR3: TGCAGCGTTGGCTTCCGTGGACAGCCCCAGCATTTT. This codes for CSVGFRGQPQHF. The rearrangement uses TRBV29-1 and TRBJ1-5, with D uncertain. Germline V gene data show CDR1 as SQVTM and CDR2 as ANQGSEA. With 4 bases removed from V and 7 bases from J, the gap between germline ends came to 11 bases. The CDR3 loop spans 12 amino acids.

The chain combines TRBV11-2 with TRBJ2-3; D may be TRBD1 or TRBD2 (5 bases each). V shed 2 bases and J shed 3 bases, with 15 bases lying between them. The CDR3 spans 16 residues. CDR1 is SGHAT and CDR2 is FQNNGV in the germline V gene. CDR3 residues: CASSLPGGWGTDTQYF. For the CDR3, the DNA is TGTGCCAGCAGCTTACCTGGGGGTTGGGGAACAGATACGCAGTATTTT.

DNA of the CDR3: TGTGCCAGCAGCCAAGAGGTTTGGAATGAGCAGTTCTTC. This sequence encodes CASSQEVWNEQFF. This chain links TRBV4-2 with TRBJ2-1; D remains unclear. Per the germline V gene, CDR1 is LGHNA and CDR2 is YNFKEQ. The V end lost 0 bases, the J end lost 7 bases, and 7 bases lay between the germline ends. This CDR3 is 13 amino acids long.

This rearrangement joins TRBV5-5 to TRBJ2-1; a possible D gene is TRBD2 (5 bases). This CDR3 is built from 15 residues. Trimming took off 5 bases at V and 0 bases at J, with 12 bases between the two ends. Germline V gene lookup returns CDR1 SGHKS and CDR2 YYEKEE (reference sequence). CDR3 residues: CASRLDLGSYNEQFF. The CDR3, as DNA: TGTGCCAGCAGACTAGATTTGGGCTCCTACAATGAGCAGTTCTTC.

This chain's CDR3 is CASSLGPTNSYNEQFF. The CDR3 coding sequence is TGTGCCAGCAGCTTAGGTCCTACCAACTCCTACAATGAGCAGTTCTTC. The rearrangement uses TRBV7-3 and TRBJ2-1; D remains ambiguous. There are 16 residues in the CDR3. Trimming stripped 2 bases from V and 0 bases from J, with 11 bases between. The germline gives CDR1 SGHTA, CDR2 FQGTGA. Combining the CDR3 with reference TRBV7-3 and TRBJ2-1 gives the whole variable domain GAGVSQTPSNKVTEKGKYVELRCDPISGHTALYWYRQSLGQGPEFLIYFQGTGAADDSGLPNDRFFAVRPEGSVSTLKIQRTERGDSAVYLCASSLGPTNSYNEQFFGPGTRLTVL.

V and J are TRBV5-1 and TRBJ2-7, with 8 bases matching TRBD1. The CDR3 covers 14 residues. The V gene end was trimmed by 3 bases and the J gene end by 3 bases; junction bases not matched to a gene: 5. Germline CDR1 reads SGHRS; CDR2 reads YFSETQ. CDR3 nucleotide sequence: TGCGCCAGCAGCTCCGGGACAGGTTACTACGAGCAGTACTTC. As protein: CASSSGTGYYEQYF.

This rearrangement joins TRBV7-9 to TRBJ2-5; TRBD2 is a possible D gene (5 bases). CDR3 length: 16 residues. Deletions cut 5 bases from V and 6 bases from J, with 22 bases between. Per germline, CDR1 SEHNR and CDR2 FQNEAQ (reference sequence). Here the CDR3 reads CASSPVRGPGWKTQYF. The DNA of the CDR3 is TGTGCCAGCAGCCCCGTTAGAGGACCGGGGTGGAAGACCCAGTACTTC.

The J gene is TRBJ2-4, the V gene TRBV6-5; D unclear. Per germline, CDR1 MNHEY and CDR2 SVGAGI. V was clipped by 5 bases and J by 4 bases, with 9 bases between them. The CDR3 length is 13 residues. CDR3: CASSPSPKNIQYF. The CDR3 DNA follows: TGTGCCAGCAGTCCCTCACCTAAAAACATTCAGTACTTC.

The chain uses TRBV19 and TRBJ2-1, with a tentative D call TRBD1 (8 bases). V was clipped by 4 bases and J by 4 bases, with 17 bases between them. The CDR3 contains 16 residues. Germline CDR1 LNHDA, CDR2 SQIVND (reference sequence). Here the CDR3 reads CASSTPHRGGYNEQFF. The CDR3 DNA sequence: TGTGCCAGTAGTACCCCCCACAGGGGGGGTTACAATGAGCAGTTCTTC.

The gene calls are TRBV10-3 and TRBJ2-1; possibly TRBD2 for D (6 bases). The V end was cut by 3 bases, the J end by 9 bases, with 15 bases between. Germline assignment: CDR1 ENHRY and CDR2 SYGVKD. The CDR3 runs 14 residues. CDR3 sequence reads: CAISDPQTRAEQFF. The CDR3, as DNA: TGTGCCATCAGTGACCCCCAGACTAGGGCTGAGCAGTTCTTC.